A single sample is the source of the 12 T cell receptor beta chains below, sequenced in a study of lymphopenia after photon versus proton radiotherapy. Assay: immunoSEQ multiplex PCR; the TCRdb copy retains only in-frame clones and omits some. This sample carries around 70,000 clones, less than 95% of them seen once, and the ten largest clones take around 2.2%. The sample consisted of peripheral blood, taken from a patient treated with photon-based radiotherapy. These receptors were taken from a woman aged 40 to 49 with cholangiocarcinoma.

The chain employs TRBV5-4 and TRBJ2-1; D gene ambiguous. The CDR3 extends over 12 amino acids. Germline CDR1 SGHNT, CDR2 YYREEE (reference sequence). V gave up 3 bases and J gave up 9 bases, with 10 bases separating them. The DNA of the CDR3 is TGTGCCAGCAGCTGGCCACCTGGTGAGCAGTTCTTC. Encoded protein: CASSWPPGEQFF.

The chain is built from TRBV10-3 and TRBJ2-1, with a weak D call TRBD1 (6 bases). Between the trimmed V and J ends, which lost 4 bases and 10 bases, there was a span of 14 bases. This CDR3 contains 13 residues. Germline lookup yields CDR1 ENHRY and CDR2 SYGVKD. The CDR3 bases are TGTGCCATCAGTGTCAGGGGCCAGGTCGAGCAGTTCTTC. This codes for CAISVRGQVEQFF.

The V and J genes are TRBV6-1 and TRBJ2-7, with TRBD2 matching 10 bases. The CDR3 is made up of 15 amino acids. Losses at the gene ends were 4 bases for V and 4 bases for J; bases not matched to a gene: 7. The germline V gene encodes CDR1 MNHNS and CDR2 SASEGT. CDR3 bases: TGTGCCAGCAGTGTACGTGGACTAGCGGCGTACGAGCAGTACTTC. Encoded protein: CASSVRGLAAYEQYF.

The chain couples TRBV30 to TRBJ2-7; TRBD1 matches at 9 bases. The CDR3 has 15 residues. Germline-derived CDR1 and CDR2 are GTSNPN and SVGIG (reference sequence). V gave up 1 base and J gave up 3 bases; unmatched junction bases: 7. CDR3 in DNA: TGTGCCTGGAGTGATCCGGGACAGGGAGACTACGAGCAGTACTTC. This translates into CAWSDPGQGDYEQYF.

The V and J genes are TRBV7-3 and TRBJ2-7, with 8 bases aligning to TRBD1. Per the germline V gene, CDR1 is SGHTA and CDR2 is FQGTGA. The V gene end was trimmed by 5 bases and the J gene end by 6 bases; junction bases not matched to a gene: 6. This CDR3 is 13 amino acids long. For the CDR3, the DNA is TGTGCCAGCAGCCCAGGACAGGGACGCGAGCAGTACTTC. It codes for CASSPGQGREQYF.

This clone was detected a few times. The chain has TRBV28 and TRBJ2-7; 11 bases agree with TRBD2. The J segment lost 5 bases and the V segment lost 5 bases, leaving 14 bases of the junction unmatched. Germline V gives CDR1 MDHEN, CDR2 SYDVKM. CDR3 length: 17 amino acids. CDR3 nucleotides: TGTGCCAGCAGTCCAGGACTAGCGGGTAATCTTCCCCACGAGCAGTACTTC. Amino acid sequence: CASSPGLAGNLPHEQYF.

The V call is TRBV6-5, the J call TRBJ2-7, with D tentatively TRBD1 (6 bases). This CDR3 region has 13 residues. CDR1 and CDR2 from the germline V gene are MNHEY and SVGAGI. V was pared by 5 bases and J by 5 bases, with 13 bases between. CDR3 sequence (DNA): TGTGCCAGCAGTAACAGGGTTGGGAACGAGCAGTACTTC. Its protein product is CASSNRVGNEQYF.

The chain has TRBV7-9 and TRBJ2-7; weak D call: TRBD1 (6 bases). CDR1 is SEHNR and CDR2 is FQNEAQ in the germline V gene (reference sequence). The ends were cut back, 3 bases at V and 3 bases at J, with 12 bases in the middle. The CDR3 is made up of 14 amino acids. The CDR3 spells CASSFAGTLYEQYF. The CDR3 DNA sequence: TGTGCCAGCAGCTTCGCCGGGACACTCTACGAGCAGTACTTC.

The chain employs TRBV18 and TRBJ2-4, with 7 bases fitting TRBD1. Germline V gene sequence: CDR1 KGHSH, CDR2 LQKENI. V shed 3 bases and J 5 bases; nucleotides not matched to a gene: 10. This CDR3 region has 16 residues. This CDR3 reads CASSPRDSDWENIQYF. CDR3 sequence (DNA): TGTGCCAGCTCACCCAGGGACAGTGACTGGGAAAACATTCAGTACTTC.

The chain links TRBV11-2 to TRBJ2-3; D gene unclear. This CDR3 spans 13 amino acids. Germline V gene lookup returns CDR1 SGHAT and CDR2 FQNNGV. V was clipped by 0 bases and J by 3 bases, with 4 bases between them. The CDR3 sequence: CASSLDVTDTQYF. The DNA of the CDR3 is TGTGCCAGCAGCTTAGATGTAACAGATACGCAGTATTTT.

The chain carries TRBV7-9 and TRBJ2-1, with a tentative D call TRBD2 (6 bases). V was cut by 1 base and J by 2 bases, with 15 bases left in between. Per the germline V gene, CDR1 is SEHNR and CDR2 is FQNEAQ (reference sequence). CDR3 length: 17 residues. The CDR3 is CASSLDSGDVAYNEQFF. CDR3 nucleotide sequence: TGTGCCAGCAGCTTAGATTCGGGGGACGTGGCCTACAATGAGCAGTTCTTC.

The gene calls are TRBV27 and TRBJ1-2, with 10 nucleotides matching TRBD1. The germline V gene has CDR1 MNHEY and CDR2 SMNVEV (reference sequence). Germline trimming cut 5 bases from V and 4 bases from J; bases unmatched to any gene: 13. CDR3 length: 17 amino acids. The CDR3 DNA is TGTGCCAGCAGTGGAATGACCGGGACAGGGGTGGGCTATGGCTACACCTTC. Its translation is CASSGMTGTGVGYGYTF.